This TCR beta chain was retrieved from a study of cytomegalovirus exposure and HLA in healthy donors. PCR used 60 Vbeta primers and 13 Jbeta primers. This table comes from immunoSEQ multiplex PCR, and its TCRdb copy is limited to in-frame clones, with some not included. This sample's table has just over 200,000 clones. The CDR3 totals 15 residues. The germline V gene has CDR1 SGHRS and CDR2 YFSETQ. Deletions cut 0 bases from V and 2 bases from J, with 11 bases between. This clonotype was obtained from a girl aged 2 to 9 in good health and CMV-seropositive. The rearrangement joins TRBV5-1 to TRBJ2-5; TRBD1 might be the D (5 bases). Material for sequencing was PBMCs. The CDR3 nucleotides are TGCGCCAGCAGCTTGGCCCAGGGCTTTCAAGAGACCCAGTACTTC. As protein: CASSLAQGFQETQYF.